This entry is about one TCR beta chain. This sample was taken from a study of response to subunit inactivated influenza vaccine. Germline V CDR1 and CDR2: MDHEN, SYDVKM. The CDR3 loop spans 11 amino acids. Trimming removed 8 bases at V and 1 base at J, with 5 bases between. TCRdb redid the calling of the RT-PCR reads with MiXCR, one entry per CDR3 protein. The sample shows roughly 670,000 distinct CDR3 sequences, approximately 14% of them seen only once. The chain combines TRBV28 with TRBJ2-5; D is unresolved. This TCR derives from a man over 45 who received an inactivated influenza vaccine. This material consisted of PBMCs from blood, taken around 15 days before vaccination. CDR3 amino acids: CASYGQETQYF. The CDR3 nucleotides read TGTGCCAGCTATGGCCAAGAGACCCAGTACTTC.